This T cell receptor beta chain was found in a study of blood T cell repertoires in COVID-19. Germline trimming cut 2 bases from V and 5 bases from J; bases unmatched to any gene: 9. Looked up from germline, CDR1 is SGHTA and CDR2 is FQGTGA. The CDR3 extends over 17 amino acids. The count of this clone is one. Repertoires were generated with immunoSEQ multiplex PCR, while TCRdb's copy carries only in-frame clones and drops some. The sample has approximately 220,000 clones; approximately 90% are singletons. The sample taken for sequencing was peripheral blood. V usage is TRBV7-3 and J usage is TRBJ2-2; 9 bases match TRBD2. The source of this sequence is a man aged 55 to 70 who had recovered from COVID-19. CDR3 sequence reads: CASSLRREGIMTGELFF. For the CDR3, the DNA is TGTGCCAGCAGCTTACGGCGGGAGGGAATCATGACCGGGGAGCTGTTTTTT.